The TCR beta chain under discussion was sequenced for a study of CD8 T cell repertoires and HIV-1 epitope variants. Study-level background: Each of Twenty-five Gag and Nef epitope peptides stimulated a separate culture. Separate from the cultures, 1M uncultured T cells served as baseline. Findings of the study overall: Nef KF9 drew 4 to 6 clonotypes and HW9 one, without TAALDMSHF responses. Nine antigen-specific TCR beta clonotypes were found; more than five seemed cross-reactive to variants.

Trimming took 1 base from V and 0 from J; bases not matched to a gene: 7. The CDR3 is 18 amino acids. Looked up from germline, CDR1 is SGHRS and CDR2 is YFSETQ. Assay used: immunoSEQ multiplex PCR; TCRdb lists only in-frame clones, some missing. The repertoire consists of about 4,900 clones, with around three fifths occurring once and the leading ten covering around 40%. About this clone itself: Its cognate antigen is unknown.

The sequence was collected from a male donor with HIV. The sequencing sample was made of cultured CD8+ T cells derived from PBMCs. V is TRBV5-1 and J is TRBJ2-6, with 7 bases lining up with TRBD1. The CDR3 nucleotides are TGCGCCAGCAGCTTGAACATGGACAGGAGCTCTGGGGCCAACGTCCTGACTTTC. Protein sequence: CASSLNMDRSSGANVLTF.